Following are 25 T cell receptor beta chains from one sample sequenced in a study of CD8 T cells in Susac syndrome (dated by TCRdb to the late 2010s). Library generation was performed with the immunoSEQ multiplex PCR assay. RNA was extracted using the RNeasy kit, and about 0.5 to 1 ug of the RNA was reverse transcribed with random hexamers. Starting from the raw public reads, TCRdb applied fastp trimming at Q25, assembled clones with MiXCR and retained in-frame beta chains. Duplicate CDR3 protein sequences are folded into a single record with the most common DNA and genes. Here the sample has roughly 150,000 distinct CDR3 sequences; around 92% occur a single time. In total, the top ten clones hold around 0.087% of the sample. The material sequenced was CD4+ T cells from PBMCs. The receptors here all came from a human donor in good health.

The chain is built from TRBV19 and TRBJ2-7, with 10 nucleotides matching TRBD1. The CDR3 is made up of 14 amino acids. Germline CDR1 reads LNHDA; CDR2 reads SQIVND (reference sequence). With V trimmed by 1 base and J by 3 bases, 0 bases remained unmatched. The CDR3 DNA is TGTGCCAGTAGTATAGGGACAGGGGGCTACGAGCAGTACTTC. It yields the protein CASSIGTGGYEQYF.

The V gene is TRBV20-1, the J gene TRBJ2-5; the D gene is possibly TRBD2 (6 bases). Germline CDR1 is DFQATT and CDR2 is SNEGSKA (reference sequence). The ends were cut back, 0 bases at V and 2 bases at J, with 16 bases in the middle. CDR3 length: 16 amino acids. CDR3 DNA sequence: TGCAGTGCTAGAGATTACCTAGCGTCCGCTCAAGAGACCCAGTACTTC. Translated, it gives CSARDYLASAQETQYF.

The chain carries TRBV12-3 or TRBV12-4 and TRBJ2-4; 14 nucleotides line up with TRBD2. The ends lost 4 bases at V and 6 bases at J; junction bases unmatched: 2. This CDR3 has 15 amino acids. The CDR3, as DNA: TGTGCCAGCAGTTCCGGACTAGCGGGAGGAAACATTCAGTACTTC. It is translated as CASSSGLAGGNIQYF.

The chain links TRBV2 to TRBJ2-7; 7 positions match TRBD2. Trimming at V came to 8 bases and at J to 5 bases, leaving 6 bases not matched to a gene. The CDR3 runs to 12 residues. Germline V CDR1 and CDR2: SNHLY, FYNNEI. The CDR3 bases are TGTGCCAGCTCTTTGGGGGGGGACGAGCAGTACTTC. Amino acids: CASSLGGDEQYF.

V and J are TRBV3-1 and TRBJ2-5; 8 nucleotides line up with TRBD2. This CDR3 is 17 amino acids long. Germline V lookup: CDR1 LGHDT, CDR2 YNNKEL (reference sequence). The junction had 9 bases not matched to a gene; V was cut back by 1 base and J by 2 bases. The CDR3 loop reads CASSQVQRGTKQETQYF. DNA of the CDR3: TGTGCCAGCAGCCAAGTGCAGCGGGGGACAAAACAAGAGACCCAGTACTTC.

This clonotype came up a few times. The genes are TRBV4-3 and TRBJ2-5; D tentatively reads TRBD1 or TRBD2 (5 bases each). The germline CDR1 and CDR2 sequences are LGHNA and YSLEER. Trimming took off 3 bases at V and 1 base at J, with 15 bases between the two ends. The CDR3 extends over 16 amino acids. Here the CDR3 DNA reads TGCGCCAGCAGCCAGGGGACGGGCTACCTCCAAGAGACCCAGTACTTC. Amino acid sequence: CASSQGTGYLQETQYF.

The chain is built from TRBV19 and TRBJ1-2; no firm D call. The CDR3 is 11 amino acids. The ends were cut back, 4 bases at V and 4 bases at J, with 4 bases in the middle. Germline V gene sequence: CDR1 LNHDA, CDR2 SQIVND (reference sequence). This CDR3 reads CASSTAYGYTF. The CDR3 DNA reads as TGTGCCAGTAGTACGGCCTATGGCTACACCTTC. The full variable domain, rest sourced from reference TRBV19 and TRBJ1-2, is DGGITQSPKYLFRKEGQNVTLSCEQNLNHDAMYWYRQDPGQGLRLIYYSQIVNDFQKGDIAEGYSVSREKKESFPLTVTSAQKNPTAFYLCASSTAYGYTFGSGTRLTVV.

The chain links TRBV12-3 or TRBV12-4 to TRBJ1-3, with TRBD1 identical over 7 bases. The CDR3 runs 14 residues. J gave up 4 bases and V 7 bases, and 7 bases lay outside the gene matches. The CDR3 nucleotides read TGTGCCAGCACCACCCTGGGACAGGGAAACACCATATATTTT. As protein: CASTTLGQGNTIYF.

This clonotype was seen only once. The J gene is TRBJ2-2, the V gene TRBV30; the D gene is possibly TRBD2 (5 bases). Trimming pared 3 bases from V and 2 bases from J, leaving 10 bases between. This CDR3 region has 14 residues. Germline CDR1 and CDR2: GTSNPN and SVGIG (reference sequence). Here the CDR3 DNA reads TGTGCCTGGAGACTAAGCGGAAACACCGGGGAGCTGTTTTTT. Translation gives CAWRLSGNTGELFF. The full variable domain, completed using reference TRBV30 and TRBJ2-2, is SQTIHQWPATLVQPVGSPLSLECTVEGTSNPNLYWYRQAAGRGLQLLFYSVGIGQISSEVPQNLSASRPQDRQFILSSKKLLLSDSGFYLCAWRLSGNTGELFFGEGSRLTVL.

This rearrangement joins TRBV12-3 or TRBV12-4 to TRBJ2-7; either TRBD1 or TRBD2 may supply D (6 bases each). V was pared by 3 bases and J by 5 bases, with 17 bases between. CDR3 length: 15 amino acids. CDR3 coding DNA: TGTGCCAGCAGTTTGTTTGGGGGGCGCGGCGACGAGCAGTACTTC. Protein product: CASSLFGGRGDEQYF.

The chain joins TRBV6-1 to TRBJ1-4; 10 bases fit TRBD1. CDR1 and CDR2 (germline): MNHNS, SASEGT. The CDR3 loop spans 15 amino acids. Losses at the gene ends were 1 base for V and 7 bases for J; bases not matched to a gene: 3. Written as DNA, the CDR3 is TGTGCCAGCAGTGAAGAGGGGACAGGGGCTGAAAAACTGTTTTTT. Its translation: CASSEEGTGAEKLFF.

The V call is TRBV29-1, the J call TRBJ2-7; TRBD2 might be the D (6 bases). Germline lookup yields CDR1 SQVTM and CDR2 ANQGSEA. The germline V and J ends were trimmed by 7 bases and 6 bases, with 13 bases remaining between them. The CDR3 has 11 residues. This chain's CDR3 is CSARLGGEQYF. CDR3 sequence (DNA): TGCAGCGCCCGGCTCGGGGGCGAGCAGTACTTC.

The CDR3 loop reads CASSLWSGWDGYTF. DNA for the CDR3: TGCGCCAGCAGCCTGTGGTCCGGATGGGATGGCTACACCTTC. This chain joins TRBV5-1 and TRBJ1-2; D call uncertain. V lost 4 bases to trimming and J lost 6 bases, with 16 bases between them. From germline, CDR1 is SGHRS and CDR2 YFSETQ. The CDR3 totals 14 residues.

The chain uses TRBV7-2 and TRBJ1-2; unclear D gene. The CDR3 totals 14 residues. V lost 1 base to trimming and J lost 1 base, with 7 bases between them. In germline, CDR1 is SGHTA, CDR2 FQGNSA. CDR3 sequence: CASSLGRNNYGYTF. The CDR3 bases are TGTGCCAGCAGCTTAGGTCGGAATAACTATGGCTACACCTTC.

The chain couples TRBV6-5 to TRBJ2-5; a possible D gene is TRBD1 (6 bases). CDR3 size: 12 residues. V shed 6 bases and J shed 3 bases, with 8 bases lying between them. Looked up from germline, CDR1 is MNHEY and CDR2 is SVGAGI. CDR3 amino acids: CASRRGKETQYF. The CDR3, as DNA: TGTGCCAGCAGGAGGGGGAAAGAGACCCAGTACTTC.

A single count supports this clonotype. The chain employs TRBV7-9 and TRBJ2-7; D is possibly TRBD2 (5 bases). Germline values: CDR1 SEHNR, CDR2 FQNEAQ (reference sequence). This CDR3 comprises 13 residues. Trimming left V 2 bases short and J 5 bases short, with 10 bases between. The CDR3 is CASSLSSNHEQYF. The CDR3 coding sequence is TGTGCCAGCAGCTTATCTAGCAACCACGAGCAGTACTTC.

As DNA, the CDR3 is TGTGCCATCAGTGTGGACCTCACAGATACGCAGTATTTT. This gives the protein CAISVDLTDTQYF. This chain uses TRBV10-3 with TRBJ2-3; no clear D gene. Germline CDR1 and CDR2: ENHRY and SYGVKD. The length of the CDR3 is 13 residues. V was cut by 4 bases and J by 2 bases, with 7 bases left in between.

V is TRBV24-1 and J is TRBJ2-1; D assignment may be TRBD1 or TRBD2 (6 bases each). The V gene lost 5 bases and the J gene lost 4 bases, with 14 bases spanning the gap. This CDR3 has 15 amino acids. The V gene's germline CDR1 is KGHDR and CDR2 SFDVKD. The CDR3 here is CATSGGGGNYNEQFF. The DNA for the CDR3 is TGTGCCACCAGTGGCGGAGGGGGGAATTACAATGAGCAGTTCTTC.

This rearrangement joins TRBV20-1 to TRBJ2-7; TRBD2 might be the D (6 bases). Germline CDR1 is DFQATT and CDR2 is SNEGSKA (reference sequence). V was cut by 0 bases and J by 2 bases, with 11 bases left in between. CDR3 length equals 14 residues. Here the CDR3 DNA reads TGCAGTGCTAGAGATGTGGGAGGAGCCTACGAGCAGTACTTC. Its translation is CSARDVGGAYEQYF.

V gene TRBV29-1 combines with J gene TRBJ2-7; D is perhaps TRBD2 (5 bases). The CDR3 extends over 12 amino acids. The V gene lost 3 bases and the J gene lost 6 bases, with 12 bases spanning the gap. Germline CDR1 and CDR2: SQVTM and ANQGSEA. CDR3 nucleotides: TGCAGCGTTGAGGGAGAGGGCCCCGAGCAGTACTTC. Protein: CSVEGEGPEQYF.

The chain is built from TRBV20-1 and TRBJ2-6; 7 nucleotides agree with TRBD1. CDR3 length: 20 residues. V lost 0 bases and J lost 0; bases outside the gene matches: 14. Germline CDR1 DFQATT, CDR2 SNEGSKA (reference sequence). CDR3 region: CSARDLLIGQATSGANVLTF. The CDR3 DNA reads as TGCAGTGCTAGAGATCTCCTTATAGGACAGGCCACCTCTGGGGCCAACGTCCTGACTTTC.

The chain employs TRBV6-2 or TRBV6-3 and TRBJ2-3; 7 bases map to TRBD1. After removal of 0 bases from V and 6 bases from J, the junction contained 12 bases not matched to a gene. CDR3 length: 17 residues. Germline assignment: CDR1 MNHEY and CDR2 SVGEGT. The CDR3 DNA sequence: TGTGCCAGCAGTTACTCGAGTGCGGCAGGGGGATGGGATACGCAGTATTTT. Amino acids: CASSYSSAAGGWDTQYF.

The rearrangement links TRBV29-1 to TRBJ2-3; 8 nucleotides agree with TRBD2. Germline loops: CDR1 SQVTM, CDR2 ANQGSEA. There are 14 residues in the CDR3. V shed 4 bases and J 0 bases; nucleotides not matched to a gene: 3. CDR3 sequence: CSVASGGSTDTQYF. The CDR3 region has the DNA TGCAGCGTTGCTTCGGGAGGGAGCACAGATACGCAGTATTTT.

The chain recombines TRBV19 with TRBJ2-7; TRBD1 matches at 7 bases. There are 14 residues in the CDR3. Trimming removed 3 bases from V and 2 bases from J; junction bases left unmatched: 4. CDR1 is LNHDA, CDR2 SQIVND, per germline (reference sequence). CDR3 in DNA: TGTGCCAGTAGTATCAGACAGGGACCCTACGAGCAGTACTTC. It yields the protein CASSIRQGPYEQYF.

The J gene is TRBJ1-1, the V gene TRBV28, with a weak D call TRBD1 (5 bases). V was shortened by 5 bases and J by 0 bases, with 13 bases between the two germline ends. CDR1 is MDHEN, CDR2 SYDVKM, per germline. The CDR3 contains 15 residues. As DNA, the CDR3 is TGTGCCAGCAGTCCTCCCAGGGTGATGAACACTGAAGCTTTCTTT. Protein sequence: CASSPPRVMNTEAFF. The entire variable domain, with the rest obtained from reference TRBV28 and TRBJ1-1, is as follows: DVKVTQSSRYLVKRTGEKVFLECVQDMDHENMFWYRQDPGLGLRLIYFSYDVKMKEKGDIPEGYSVSREKKERFSLILESASTNQTSMYLCASSPPRVMNTEAFFGQGTRLTVV.